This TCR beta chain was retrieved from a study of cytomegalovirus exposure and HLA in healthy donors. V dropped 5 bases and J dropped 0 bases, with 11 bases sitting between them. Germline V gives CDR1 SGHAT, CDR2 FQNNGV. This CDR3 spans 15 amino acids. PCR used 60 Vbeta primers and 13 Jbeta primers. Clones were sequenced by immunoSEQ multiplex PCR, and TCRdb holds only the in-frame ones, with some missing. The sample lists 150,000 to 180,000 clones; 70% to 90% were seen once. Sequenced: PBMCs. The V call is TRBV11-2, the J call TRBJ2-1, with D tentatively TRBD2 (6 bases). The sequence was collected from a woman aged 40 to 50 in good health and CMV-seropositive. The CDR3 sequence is CASSPTRTSYNEQFF. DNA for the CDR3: TGTGCCAGCAGCCCGACTAGGACCTCCTACAATGAGCAGTTCTTC.